This T cell receptor beta chain was documented in a study of molecular identifiers for immune sequencing clone quantification. Study-level points and caveats: More than 98% of effector molecules, versus under 1% of naive-cell molecules, belonged to clones above 20 RNA copies. More than 850,000 naive cells reportedly did not prevent detection of spiked Jurkat TCR RNA from one cell.

Listed TCR primers, together with previously described methods, were used for the bulk TCR libraries. TCRdb processed the PCR reads anew with MiXCR; each CDR3 protein has one entry. The sample carries tens of thousands of distinct CDR3 sequences, around 34% recorded once. A word on this clonotype: Its target is unknown.

The length of the CDR3 is 13 residues. The germline V and J ends were trimmed by 1 base and 4 bases, with 8 bases remaining between them. CDR1 and CDR2 (germline): SEHNR, FQNEAQ (reference sequence). When naive CD8 T cells were sorted, they were gated as CD8+CD4-CCR7+CD45RA+. The source is a human donor in good health. Some libraries in this study had Jurkat cell RNA spiked in. Material: naive CD8+ T cells from blood, with Jurkat cell RNA spiked in. As to subset: FACS-sorted CD8+CD4-CCR7+CD45RA+ naive T cells. The chain employs TRBV7-9 and TRBJ2-7; D ambiguous. The CDR3 nucleotides read TGTGCCAGCAGCTTAGTAGAGAGTTACGAGCAGTACTTC. Its translation is CASSLVESYEQYF.